This TCR beta chain was found in a study of T cell changes during pregnancy in multiple sclerosis. V was pared by 4 bases and J by 4 bases, with 12 bases between. The CDR3 loop spans 14 amino acids. Germline V gene sequence: CDR1 LNHDA, CDR2 SQIVND (reference sequence). Method: immunoSEQ multiplex PCR; TCRdb's copy keeps in-frame clones and lacks some. The table shows 45,000 to 65,000 clones, with roughly 91% occurring only once. The sequencing used CD4+ T cells from peripheral blood mononuclear cells, collected in the third trimester of pregnancy. The chain links TRBV19 to TRBJ2-3; TRBD1 is a possible D gene (7 bases). The sequence derives from a female donor with multiple sclerosis, enrolled in a pregnancy study. CDR3 nucleotide sequence: TGTGCCAGTAGTAACCAGGGGGGCGCAGATACGCAGTATTTT. Translating it yields CASSNQGGADTQYF.